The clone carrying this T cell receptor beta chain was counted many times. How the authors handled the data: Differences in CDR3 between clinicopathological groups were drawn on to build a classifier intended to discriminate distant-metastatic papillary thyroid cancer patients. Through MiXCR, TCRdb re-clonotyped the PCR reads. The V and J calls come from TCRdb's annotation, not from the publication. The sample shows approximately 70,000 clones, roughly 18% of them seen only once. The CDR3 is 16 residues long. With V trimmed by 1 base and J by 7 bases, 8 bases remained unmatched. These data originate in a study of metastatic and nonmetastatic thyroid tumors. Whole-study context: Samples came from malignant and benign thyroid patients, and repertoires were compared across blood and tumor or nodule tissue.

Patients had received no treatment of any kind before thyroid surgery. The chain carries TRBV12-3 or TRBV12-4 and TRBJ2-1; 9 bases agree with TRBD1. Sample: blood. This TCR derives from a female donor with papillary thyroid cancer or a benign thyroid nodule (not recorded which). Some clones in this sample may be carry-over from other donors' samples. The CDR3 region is CASSLVTGGPRNEQFF. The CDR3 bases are TGTGCCAGCAGTTTAGTGACAGGGGGTCCGAGGAATGAGCAGTTCTTC.